The present T cell receptor (beta chain) was sequenced within a study of blood T cells in healthy people across ages. Germline values: CDR1 DFQATT, CDR2 SNEGSKA (reference sequence). With 0 bases clipped from V and 2 bases from J, the junction kept 11 bases outside the gene matches. The length of the CDR3 is 18 residues. The authors ran a second PCR of about 7 to 12 cycles using a sample-barcoded 5' primer and a J-beta primer mix. Each CDR3 protein gets one entry after TCRdb re-called the 5' RACE reads with MiXCR. Here the sample spans 1.5 million to 2 million distinct CDR3 sequences, about 50% being singletons.

Sequencing used blood. This clonotype was obtained from a woman in her 40s in good health. The chain links TRBV20-1 to TRBJ2-3; TRBD1 matches 10 bases. The CDR3: CSARDPAGTGVDTDTQYF. In nucleotides, the CDR3 is TGCAGTGCTAGAGATCCTGCCGGGACAGGGGTCGACACAGATACGCAGTATTTT.